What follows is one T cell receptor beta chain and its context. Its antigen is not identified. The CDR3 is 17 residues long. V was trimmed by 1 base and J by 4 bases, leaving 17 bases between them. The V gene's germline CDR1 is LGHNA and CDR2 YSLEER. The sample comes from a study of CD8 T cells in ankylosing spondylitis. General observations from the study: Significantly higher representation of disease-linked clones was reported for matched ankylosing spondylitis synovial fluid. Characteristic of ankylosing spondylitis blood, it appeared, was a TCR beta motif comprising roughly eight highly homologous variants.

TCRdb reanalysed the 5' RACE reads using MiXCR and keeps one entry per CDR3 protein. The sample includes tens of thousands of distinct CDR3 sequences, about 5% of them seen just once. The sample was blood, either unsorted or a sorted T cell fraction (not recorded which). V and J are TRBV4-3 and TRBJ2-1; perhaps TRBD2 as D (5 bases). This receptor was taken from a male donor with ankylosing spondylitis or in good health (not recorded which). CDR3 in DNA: TGCGCCAGCAGCCAAGGGCAAAGCCGGGATCCATACAATGAGCAGTTCTTC. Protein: CASSQGQSRDPYNEQFF.